The rows below give T cell receptor beta chains drawn from one sample of a study of blood T cell repertoires in COVID-19. Method: immunoSEQ multiplex PCR; TCRdb's copy keeps in-frame clones and lacks some. The sample records 100,000 to 150,000 clones, about 83% being singletons. The sequencing input was peripheral blood. The source of these receptors is a man aged 55 to 70 with acute or convalescent COVID-19. The CDR3 runs from the conserved cysteine through the conserved F or W. The order of the fields is V gene, J gene, D gene, clone size, CDR3 DNA, CDR3 protein. A D gene is named only where the DNA matches it firmly. A clone size is listed for some rows: how often the clone was seen (once, few, many), or a class if it is expanded.

>TRBV5-1|TRBJ2-1|TRBD2|-
TGCGCCAGCAGCCGACAAGCGGGATCCGATGAGCAGTTCTTC
CASSRQAGSDEQFF
>TRBV27|TRBJ2-7|-|-
TGTGCCAGCAGTTTAGGGGGGAGCTCCTACGAGCAGTACTTC
CASSLGGSSYEQYF
>TRBV10-2|TRBJ2-4|TRBD2|-
TGCGCCAGCATTGATAGCGGGAGCGGAGGGAACATTCAGTACTTC
CASIDSGSGGNIQYF
>TRBV5-1|TRBJ2-3|-|-
-
CASSFGQGAVAF
>TRBV28|TRBJ2-7|TRBD2|-
TGTGCCAGCAGTCTGACTAGCGGGAGCTCCTACGAGCAGTACTTC
CASSLTSGSSYEQYF
>TRBV11-2|TRBJ2-7|TRBD1|-
TGTGCCAGCAGCACCGGGACAGGGGCCTACGAGCAGTACTTC
CASSTGTGAYEQYF
>TRBV12-3/TRBV12-4|TRBJ1-5|-|-
TGTGCCAGCAGTCCAGGTGGAAATCAGCCCCAGCATTTT
CASSPGGNQPQHF
>TRBV2|TRBJ2-7|TRBD2|-
TGTGCCAGCACCAAGGGGATAGCGGGAGTGGAGGAGCAGTACTTC
CASTKGIAGVEEQYF
>TRBV27|TRBJ1-5|-|-
TGTGCCAGCAGACTCAGGATGTACAATCAGCCCCAGCATTTT
CASRLRMYNQPQHF
>TRBV27|TRBJ1-3|-|-
TGTGCCTTCAGGGTTGTCGGAAACACCATATATTTT
CAFRVVGNTIYF
>TRBV7-9|TRBJ2-7|TRBD2|-
TGTGCCAGCAGCCCGAAGGGCGGGAGCTCCTACGAGCAGTACTTC
CASSPKGGSSYEQYF
>TRBV3-1/TRBV3-2|TRBJ1-4|-|-
TGTGCCAGCAGCCGGCAGGGTGCTGAAAAACTGTTTTTT
CASSRQGAEKLFF
>TRBV15|TRBJ1-1|-|once
TGTGCCACCAGCAGAGGGCAGGAGGGCACTGAAGCTTTCTTT
CATSRGQEGTEAFF
>TRBV2|TRBJ2-2|-|-
TGTGCCAGCAGAGAGCAGGGATCCACCGGGGAGCTGTTTTTT
CASREQGSTGELFF
>TRBV28|TRBJ1-5|-|-
TGTGCCAGCAGTAGACAGGACAATCAGCCCCAGCATTTT
CASSRQDNQPQHF
>TRBV24-1|TRBJ2-2|TRBD2|-
TGTGCCACCAGTGACCCCCAAGCGGGAGCGCACACCGGGGAGCTGTTTTTT
CATSDPQAGAHTGELFF
>TRBV6-5|TRBJ2-1|-|-
TGTGCCAGCAGTCAATCCCTAAACAGGGACGGTGGACAGTTCTTC
CASSQSLNRDGGQFF
>TRBV5-1|TRBJ1-3|-|-
TGCGCCAGCAGCAGGACTACCAGCTCTGGAAACACCATATATTTT
CASSRTTSSGNTIYF
>TRBV28|TRBJ1-2|TRBD1|-
TGTGCCAGCAGTTTTGGGACAGGGCCCAACTATGGCTACACCTTC
CASSFGTGPNYGYTF
>TRBV7-8|TRBJ1-3|-|-
TGTGCCAGCAGCTTTCTACGGTCTGGAAACACCATATATTTT
CASSFLRSGNTIYF